What follows is one T cell receptor beta chain and its context. What it binds is unknown. CDR1 and CDR2 (germline): MDHEN, SYDVKM. There are 12 residues in the CDR3. With 5 bases removed from V and 7 bases from J, the gap between germline ends came to 11 bases. These data originate in a study of T cell responses to AZD1222 COVID-19 vaccine. Overall study context: Recipients boosted at about 4 weeks or about 12 weeks are pooled.

Overall study results and limits: The donor cohort was predominantly white British with a female majority, and clonal diversity may have been underestimated. All repertoire sampling was performed exclusively after the peak T cell response. Of the AZD1222 recipients, only five to seven were seropositive at baseline.

The method was immunoSEQ multiplex PCR; TCRdb's version includes in-frame clones alone and lacks a portion of them. The sample comprises around 170,000 clones, roughly 91% of which are singletons, and roughly 0.98% rests with the top ten. Sequences were derived from peripheral blood, sampled on day 0 of AZD1222 vaccination. The V gene is TRBV28, the J gene TRBJ1-2; D is undetermined. The receptor's source is an adult in good health. As DNA, the CDR3 is TGTGCCAGCAGTGAAAGGACCGGTGGCTACACCTTC. Protein: CASSERTGGYTF.